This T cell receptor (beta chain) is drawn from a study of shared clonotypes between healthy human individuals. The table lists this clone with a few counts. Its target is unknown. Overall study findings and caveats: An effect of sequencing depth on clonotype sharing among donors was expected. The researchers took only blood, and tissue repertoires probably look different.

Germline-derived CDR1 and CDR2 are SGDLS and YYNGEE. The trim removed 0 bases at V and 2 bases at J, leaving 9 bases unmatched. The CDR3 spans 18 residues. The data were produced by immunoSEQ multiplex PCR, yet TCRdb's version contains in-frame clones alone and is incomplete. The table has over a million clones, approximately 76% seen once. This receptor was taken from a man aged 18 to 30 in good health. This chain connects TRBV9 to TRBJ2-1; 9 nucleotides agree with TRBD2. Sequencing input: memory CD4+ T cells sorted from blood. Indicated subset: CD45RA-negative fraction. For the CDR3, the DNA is TGTGCCAGCAGCGTAGTCCCAGCGACTAGCGGAGCCTACAATGAGCAGTTCTTC. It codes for CASSVVPATSGAYNEQFF.